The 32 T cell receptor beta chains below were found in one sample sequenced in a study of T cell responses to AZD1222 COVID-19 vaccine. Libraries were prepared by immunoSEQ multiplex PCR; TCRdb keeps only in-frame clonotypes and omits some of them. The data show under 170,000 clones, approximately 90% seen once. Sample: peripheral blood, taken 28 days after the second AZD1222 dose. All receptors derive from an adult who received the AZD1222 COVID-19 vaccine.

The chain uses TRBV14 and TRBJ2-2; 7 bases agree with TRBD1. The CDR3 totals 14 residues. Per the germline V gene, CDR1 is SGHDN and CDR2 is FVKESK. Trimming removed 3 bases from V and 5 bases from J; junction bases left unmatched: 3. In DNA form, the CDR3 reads TGTGCCAGCAGCCAGACAGGGTTGACCGGGGAGCTGTTTTTT. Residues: CASSQTGLTGELFF. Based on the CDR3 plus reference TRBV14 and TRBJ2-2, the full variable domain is EAGVTQFPSHSVIEKGQTVTLRCDPISGHDNLYWYRRVMGKEIKFLLHFVKESKQDESGMPNNRFLAERTGGTYSTLKVQPAELEDSGVYFCASSQTGLTGELFFGEGSRLTVL.

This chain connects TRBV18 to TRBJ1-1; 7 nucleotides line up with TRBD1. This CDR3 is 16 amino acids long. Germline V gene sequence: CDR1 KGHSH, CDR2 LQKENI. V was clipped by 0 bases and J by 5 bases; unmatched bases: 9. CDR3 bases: TGTGCCAGCTCACCACCCAGTTGGGACAGCTCAACTGAAGCTTTCTTT. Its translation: CASSPPSWDSSTEAFF.

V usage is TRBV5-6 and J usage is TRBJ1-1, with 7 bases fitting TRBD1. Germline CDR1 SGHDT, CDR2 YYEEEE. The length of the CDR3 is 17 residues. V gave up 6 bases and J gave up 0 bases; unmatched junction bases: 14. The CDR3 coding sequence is TGTGCCAGCATCCCAGGACAGGCCAGGGGGTTGAACACTGAAGCTTTCTTT. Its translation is CASIPGQARGLNTEAFF.

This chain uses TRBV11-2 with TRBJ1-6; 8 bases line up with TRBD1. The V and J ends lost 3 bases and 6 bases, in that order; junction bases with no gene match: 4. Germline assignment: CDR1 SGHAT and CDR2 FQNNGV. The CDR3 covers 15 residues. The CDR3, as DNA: TGTGCCAGCAGCTTGGCGACAGGGGCTAATTCACCCCTCCACTTT. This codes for CASSLATGANSPLHF.

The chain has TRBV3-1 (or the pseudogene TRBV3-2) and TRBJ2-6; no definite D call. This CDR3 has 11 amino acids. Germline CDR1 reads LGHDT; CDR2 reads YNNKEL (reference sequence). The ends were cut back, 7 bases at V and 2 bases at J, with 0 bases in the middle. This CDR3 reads CASTGANVLTF. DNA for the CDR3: TGTGCCAGCACTGGGGCCAACGTCCTGACTTTC.

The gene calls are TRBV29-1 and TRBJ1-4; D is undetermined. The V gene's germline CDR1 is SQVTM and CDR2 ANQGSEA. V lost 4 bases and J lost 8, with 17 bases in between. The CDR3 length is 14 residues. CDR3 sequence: CSVGVLGSQEKLFF. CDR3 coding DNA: TGCAGCGTTGGGGTCTTAGGGTCTCAGGAAAAACTGTTTTTT.

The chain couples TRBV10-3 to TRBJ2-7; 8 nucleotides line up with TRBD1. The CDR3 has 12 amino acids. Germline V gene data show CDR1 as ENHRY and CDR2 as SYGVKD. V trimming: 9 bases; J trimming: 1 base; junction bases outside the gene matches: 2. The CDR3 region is CAIGQGSYEQYF. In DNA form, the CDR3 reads TGTGCCATTGGACAGGGTTCCTACGAGCAGTACTTC.

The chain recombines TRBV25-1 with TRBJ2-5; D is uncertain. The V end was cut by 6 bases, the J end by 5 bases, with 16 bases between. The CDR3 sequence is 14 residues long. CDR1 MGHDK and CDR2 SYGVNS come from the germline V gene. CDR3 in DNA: TGTGCCAGCAGCCCCGATTGGGCTGTTGAGACCCAGTACTTC. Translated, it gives CASSPDWAVETQYF.

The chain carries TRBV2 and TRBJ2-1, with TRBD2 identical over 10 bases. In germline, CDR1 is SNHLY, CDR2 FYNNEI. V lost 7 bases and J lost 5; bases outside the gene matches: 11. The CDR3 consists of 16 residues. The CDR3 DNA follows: TGTGCCAGCACGAGGACTAGCGGAGGGAGGGACAATGAGCAGTTCTTC. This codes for CASTRTSGGRDNEQFF.

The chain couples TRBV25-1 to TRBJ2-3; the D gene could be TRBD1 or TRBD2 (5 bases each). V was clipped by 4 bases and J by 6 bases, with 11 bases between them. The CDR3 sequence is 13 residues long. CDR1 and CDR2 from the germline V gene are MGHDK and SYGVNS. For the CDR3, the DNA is TGTGCCAGCAGTGGGCCCTGGGGGGATACGCAGTATTTT. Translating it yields CASSGPWGDTQYF.

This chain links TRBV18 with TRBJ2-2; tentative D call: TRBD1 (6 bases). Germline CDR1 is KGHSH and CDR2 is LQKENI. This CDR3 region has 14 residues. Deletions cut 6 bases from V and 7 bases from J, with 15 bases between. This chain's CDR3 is CASSPSRGVGELFF. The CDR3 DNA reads TGTGCCAGCTCCCCCAGCAGGGGCGTCGGGGAGCTGTTTTTT.

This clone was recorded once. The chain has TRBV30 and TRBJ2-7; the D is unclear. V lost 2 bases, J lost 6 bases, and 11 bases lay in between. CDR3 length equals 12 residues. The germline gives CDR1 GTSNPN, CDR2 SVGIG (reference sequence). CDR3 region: CAWSFGPSEQYF. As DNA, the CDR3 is TGTGCCTGGAGTTTTGGTCCTTCCGAGCAGTACTTC. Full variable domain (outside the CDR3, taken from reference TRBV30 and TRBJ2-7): SQTIHQWPATLVQPVGSPLSLECTVEGTSNPNLYWYRQAAGRGLQLLFYSVGIGQISSEVPQNLSASRPQDRQFILSSKKLLLSDSGFYLCAWSFGPSEQYFGPGTRLTVT.

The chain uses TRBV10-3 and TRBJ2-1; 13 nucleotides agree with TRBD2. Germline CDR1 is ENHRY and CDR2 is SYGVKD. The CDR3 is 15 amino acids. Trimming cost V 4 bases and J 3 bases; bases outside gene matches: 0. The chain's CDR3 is CAISGTSGSYNEQFF. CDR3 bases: TGTGCCATCAGTGGGACTAGCGGGAGCTACAATGAGCAGTTCTTC.

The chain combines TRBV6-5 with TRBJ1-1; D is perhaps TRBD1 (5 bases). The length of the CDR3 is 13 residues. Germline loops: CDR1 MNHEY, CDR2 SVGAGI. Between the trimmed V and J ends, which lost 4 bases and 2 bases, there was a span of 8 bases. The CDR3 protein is CASSWDGNTEAFF. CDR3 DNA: TGTGCCAGCAGTTGGGACGGAAACACTGAAGCTTTCTTT.

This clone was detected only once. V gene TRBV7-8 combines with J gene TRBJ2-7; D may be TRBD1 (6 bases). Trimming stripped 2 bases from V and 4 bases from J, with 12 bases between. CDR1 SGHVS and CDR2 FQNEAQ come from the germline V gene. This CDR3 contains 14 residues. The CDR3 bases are TGTGCCAGCAGCTTACAACAGGGTGCTTACGAGCAGTACTTC. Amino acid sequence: CASSLQQGAYEQYF.

This CDR3 reads CASSSRLAGYEQYF. In DNA form, the CDR3 reads TGTGCCAGTAGTAGTCGGCTAGCAGGCTACGAGCAGTACTTC. V is TRBV19 and J is TRBJ2-7, with D maybe TRBD2 (5 bases). The CDR3 loop spans 14 amino acids. Germline V lookup: CDR1 LNHDA, CDR2 SQIVND (reference sequence). The V gene lost 4 bases and the J gene lost 3 bases, with 13 bases spanning the gap.

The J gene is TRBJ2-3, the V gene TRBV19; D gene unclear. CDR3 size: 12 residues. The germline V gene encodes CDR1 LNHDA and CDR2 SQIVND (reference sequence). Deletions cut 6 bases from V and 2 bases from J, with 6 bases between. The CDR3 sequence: CASRSATDTQYF. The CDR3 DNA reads TGTGCCAGTAGGTCAGCCACAGATACGCAGTATTTT.

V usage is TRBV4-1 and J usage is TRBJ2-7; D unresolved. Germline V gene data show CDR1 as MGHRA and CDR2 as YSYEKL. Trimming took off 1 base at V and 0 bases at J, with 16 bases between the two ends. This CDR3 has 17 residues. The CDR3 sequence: CASSQALSARNSYEQYF. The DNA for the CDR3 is TGCGCCAGCAGCCAAGCCCTCTCCGCGCGGAACTCCTACGAGCAGTACTTC.

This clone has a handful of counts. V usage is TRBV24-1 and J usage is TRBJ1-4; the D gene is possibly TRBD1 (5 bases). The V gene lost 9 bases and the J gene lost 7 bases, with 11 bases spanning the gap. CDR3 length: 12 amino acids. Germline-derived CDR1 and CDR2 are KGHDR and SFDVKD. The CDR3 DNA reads TGTGCCACCTCGGGGGGGAGTGAAAAACTGTTTTTT. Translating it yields CATSGGSEKLFF.

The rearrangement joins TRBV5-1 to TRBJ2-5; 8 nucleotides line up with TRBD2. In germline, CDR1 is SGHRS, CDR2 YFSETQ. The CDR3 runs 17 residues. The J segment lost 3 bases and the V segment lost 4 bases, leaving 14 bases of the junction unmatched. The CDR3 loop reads CASSPATVAGQKETQYF. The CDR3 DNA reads TGCGCCAGCAGCCCCGCGACCGTAGCGGGGCAGAAAGAGACCCAGTACTTC.

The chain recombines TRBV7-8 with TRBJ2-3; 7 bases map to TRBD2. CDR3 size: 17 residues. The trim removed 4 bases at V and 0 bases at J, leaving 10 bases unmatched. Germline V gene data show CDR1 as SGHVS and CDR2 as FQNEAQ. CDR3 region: CASSSHLTSVSTDTQYF. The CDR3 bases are TGTGCCAGCAGCTCTCACCTCACTAGCGTTAGCACAGATACGCAGTATTTT. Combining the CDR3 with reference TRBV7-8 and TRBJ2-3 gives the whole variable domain GAGVSQSPRYKVAKRGQDVALRCDPISGHVSLFWYQQALGQGPEFLTYFQNEAQLDKSGLPSDRFFAERPEGSVSTLKIQRTQQEDSAVYLCASSSHLTSVSTDTQYFGPGTRLTVL.

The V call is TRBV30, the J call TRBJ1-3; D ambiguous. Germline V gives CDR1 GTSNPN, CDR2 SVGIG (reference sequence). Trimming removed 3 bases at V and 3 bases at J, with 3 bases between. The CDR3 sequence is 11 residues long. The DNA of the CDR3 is TGTGCCTGGAGGGTTGGAAACACCATATATTTT. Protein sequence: CAWRVGNTIYF.

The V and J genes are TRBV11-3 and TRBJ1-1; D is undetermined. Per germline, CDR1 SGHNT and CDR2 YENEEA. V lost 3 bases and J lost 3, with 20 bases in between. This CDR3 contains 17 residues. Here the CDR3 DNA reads TGTGCCAGCAGCTTCGCCTCCACTTACCGGGCCCACACTGAAGCTTTCTTT. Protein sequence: CASSFASTYRAHTEAFF.

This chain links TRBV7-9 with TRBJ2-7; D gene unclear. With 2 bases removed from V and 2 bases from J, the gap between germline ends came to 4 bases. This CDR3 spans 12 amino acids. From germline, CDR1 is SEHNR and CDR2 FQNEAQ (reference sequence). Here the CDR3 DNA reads TGTGCCAGCAGCTTAAGCCCCTACGAGCAGTACTTC. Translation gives CASSLSPYEQYF.

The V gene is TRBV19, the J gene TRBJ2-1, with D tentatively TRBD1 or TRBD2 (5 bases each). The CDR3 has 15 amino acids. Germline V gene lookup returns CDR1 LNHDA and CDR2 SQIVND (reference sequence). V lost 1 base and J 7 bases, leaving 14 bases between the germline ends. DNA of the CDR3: TGTGCCAGTAGTATAGCTGGGACGTTGGGAAATGAGCAGTTCTTC. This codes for CASSIAGTLGNEQFF.

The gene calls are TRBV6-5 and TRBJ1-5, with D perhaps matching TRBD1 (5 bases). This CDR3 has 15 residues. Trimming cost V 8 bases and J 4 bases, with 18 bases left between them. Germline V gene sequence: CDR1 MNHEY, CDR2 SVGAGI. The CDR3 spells CASCPLGRRNQPQHF. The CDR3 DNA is TGTGCCAGCTGTCCTTTGGGACGGCGAAATCAGCCCCAGCATTTT.

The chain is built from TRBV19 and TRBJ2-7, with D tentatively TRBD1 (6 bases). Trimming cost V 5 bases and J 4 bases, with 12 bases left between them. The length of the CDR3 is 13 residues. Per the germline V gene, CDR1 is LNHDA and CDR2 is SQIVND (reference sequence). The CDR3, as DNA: TGTGCCAGTAGTCCAGGGGTGGTATACGAGCAGTACTTC. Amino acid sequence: CASSPGVVYEQYF.

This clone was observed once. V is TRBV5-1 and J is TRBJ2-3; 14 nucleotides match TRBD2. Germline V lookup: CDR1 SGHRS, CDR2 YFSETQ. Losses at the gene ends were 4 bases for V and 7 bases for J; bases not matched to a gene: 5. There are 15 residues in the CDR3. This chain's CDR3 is CASSLGTSGSNTQYF. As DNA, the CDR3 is TGCGCCAGCAGCCTAGGGACTAGCGGGAGCAATACGCAGTATTTT.

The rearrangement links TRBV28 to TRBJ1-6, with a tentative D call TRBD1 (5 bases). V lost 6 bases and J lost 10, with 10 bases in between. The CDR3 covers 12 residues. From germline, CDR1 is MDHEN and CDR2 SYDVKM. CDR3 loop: CASSPGHSPLHF. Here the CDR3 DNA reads TGTGCCAGCAGCCCAGGACACTCACCCCTCCACTTT.

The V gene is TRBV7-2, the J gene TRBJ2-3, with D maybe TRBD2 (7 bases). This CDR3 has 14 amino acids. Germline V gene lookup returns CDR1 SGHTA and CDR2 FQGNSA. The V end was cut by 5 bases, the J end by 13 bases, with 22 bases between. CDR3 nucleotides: TGTGCCAGCAGCGTCCGCGGGGGCCGTGGTCTAGAGTATTTT. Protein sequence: CASSVRGGRGLEYF.

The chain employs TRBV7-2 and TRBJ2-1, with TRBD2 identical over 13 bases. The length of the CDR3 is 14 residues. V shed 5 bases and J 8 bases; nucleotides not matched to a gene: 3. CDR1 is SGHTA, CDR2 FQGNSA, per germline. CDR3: CASSITSGRDEQFF. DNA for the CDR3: TGTGCCAGCAGCATTACTAGCGGGAGGGATGAGCAGTTCTTC.

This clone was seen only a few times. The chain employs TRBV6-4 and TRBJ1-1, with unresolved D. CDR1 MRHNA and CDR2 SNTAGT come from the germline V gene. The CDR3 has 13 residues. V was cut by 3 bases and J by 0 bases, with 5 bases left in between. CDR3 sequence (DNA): TGTGCCAGCAGTGAATCGGTGAACACTGAAGCTTTCTTT. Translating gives CASSESVNTEAFF.